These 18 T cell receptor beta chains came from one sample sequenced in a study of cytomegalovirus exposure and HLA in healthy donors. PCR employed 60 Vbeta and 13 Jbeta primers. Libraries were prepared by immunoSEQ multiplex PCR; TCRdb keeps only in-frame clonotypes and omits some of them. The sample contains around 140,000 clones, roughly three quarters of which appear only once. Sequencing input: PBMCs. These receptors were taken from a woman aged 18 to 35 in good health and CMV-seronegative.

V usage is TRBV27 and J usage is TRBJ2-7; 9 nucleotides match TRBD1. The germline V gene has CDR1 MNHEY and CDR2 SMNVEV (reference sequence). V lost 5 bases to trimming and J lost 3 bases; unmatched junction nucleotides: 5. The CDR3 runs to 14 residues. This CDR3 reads CASSPGTGIYEQYF. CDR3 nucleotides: TGTGCCAGCAGTCCGGGGACAGGGATCTACGAGCAGTACTTC.

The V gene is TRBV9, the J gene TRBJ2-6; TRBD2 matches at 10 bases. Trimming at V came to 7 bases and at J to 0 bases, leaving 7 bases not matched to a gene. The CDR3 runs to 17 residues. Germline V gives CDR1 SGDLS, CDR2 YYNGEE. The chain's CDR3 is CASAGLAGVSGANVLTF. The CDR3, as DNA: TGTGCCAGCGCCGGGCTAGCGGGAGTCTCTGGGGCCAACGTCCTGACTTTC.

The CDR3 DNA follows: TGTGCCAGCCGTACGGACACTGAAGCTTTCTTT. It codes for CASRTDTEAFF. The rearrangement uses TRBV28 and TRBJ1-1; D uncertain. The length of the CDR3 is 11 residues. The ends were cut back, 8 bases at V and 3 bases at J, with 7 bases in the middle. Germline V gene data show CDR1 as MDHEN and CDR2 as SYDVKM.

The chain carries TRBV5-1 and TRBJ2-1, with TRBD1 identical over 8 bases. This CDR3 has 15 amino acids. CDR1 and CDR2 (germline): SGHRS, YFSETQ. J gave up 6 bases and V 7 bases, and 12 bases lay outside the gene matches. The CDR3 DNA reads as TGCGCCAGCGAGGGGACAGGAGGATTATTCAATGAGCAGTTCTTC. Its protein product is CASEGTGGLFNEQFF.

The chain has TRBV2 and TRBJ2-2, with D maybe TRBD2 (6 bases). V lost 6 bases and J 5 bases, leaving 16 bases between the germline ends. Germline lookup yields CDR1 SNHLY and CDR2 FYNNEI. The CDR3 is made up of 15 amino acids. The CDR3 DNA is TGTGCCAGCAGGAAGGAAAGCAGCGGGACCGGGGAGCTGTTTTTT. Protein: CASRKESSGTGELFF.

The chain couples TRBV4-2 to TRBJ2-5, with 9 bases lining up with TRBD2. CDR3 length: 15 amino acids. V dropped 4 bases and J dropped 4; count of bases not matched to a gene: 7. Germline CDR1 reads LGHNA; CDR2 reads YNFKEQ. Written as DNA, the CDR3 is TGTGCCAGCAGCCCCTTAGCGGGAGAAGGAGAGACCCAGTACTTC. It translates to CASSPLAGEGETQYF.

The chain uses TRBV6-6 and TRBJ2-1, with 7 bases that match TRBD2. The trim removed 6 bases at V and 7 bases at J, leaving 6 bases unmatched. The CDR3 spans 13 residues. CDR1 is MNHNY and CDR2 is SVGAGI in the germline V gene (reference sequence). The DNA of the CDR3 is TGTGCCAGCAGCCGACTAGCTTGGAATGAGCAGTTCTTC. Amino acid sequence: CASSRLAWNEQFF.

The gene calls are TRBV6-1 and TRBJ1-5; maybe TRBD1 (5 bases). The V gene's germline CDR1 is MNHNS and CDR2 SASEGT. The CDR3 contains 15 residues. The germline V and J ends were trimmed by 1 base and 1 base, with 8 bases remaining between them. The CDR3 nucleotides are TGTGCCAGCAGTGAAGTTGCAGGGAGCAATCAGCCCCAGCATTTT. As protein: CASSEVAGSNQPQHF.

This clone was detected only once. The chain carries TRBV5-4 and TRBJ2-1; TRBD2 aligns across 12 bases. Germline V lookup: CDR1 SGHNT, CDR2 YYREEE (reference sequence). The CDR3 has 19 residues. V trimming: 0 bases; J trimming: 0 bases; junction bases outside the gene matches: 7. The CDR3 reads CASSLVRTSGETSYNEQFF. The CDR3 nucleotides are TGTGCCAGCAGCTTGGTACGGACTAGCGGGGAAACCTCCTACAATGAGCAGTTCTTC.

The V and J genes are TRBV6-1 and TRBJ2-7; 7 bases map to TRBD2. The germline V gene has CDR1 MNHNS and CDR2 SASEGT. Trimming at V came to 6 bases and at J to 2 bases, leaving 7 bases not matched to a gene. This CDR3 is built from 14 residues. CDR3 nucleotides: TGTGCCAGCAGCCTAGCGGTTTCGGCCTACGAGCAGTACTTC. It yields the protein CASSLAVSAYEQYF.

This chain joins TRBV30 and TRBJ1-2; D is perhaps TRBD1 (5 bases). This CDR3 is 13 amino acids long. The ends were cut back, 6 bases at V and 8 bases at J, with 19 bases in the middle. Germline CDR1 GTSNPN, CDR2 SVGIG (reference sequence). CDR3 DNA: TGTGCCTGCCTGATTGCGGGCGGGGGAGGCTACACCTTC. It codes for CACLIAGGGGYTF.

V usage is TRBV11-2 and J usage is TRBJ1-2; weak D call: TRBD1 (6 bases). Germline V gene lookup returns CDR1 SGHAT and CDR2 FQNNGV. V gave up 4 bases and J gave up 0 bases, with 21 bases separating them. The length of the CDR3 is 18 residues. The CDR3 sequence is CASSSPRGGPQTNYGYTF. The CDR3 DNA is TGTGCCAGCAGCTCCCCCCGCGGGGGGCCCCAAACTAACTATGGCTACACCTTC. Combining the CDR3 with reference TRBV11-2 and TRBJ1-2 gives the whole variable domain EAGVAQSPRYKIIEKRQSVAFWCNPISGHATLYWYQQILGQGPKLLIQFQNNGVVDDSQLPKDRFSAERLKGVDSTLKIQPAKLEDSAVYLCASSSPRGGPQTNYGYTFGSGTRLTVV.

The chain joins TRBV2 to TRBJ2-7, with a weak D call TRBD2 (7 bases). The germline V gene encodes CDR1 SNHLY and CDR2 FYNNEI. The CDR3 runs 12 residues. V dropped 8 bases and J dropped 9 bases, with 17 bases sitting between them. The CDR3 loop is CASVLERGGQYF. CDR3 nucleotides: TGTGCCAGCGTACTAGAGAGGGGGGGGCAGTACTTC. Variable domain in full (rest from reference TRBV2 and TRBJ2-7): EPEVTQTPSHQVTQMGQEVILRCVPISNHLYFYWYRQILGQKVEFLVSFYNNEISEKSEIFDDQFSVERPDGSNFTLKIRSTKLEDSAMYFCASVLERGGQYFGPGTRLTVT.

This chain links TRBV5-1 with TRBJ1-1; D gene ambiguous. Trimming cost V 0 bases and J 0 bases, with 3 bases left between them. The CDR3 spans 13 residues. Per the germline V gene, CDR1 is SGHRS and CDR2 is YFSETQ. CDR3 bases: TGCGCCAGCAGCTTGGGAGTGAACACTGAAGCTTTCTTT. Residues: CASSLGVNTEAFF.

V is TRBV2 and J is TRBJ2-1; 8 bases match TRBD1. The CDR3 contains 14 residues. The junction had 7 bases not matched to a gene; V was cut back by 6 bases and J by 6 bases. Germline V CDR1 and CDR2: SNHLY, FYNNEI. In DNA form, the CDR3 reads TGTGCCAGCAGATGGGAACAGGGGGGCAATGAGCAGTTCTTC. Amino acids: CASRWEQGGNEQFF.

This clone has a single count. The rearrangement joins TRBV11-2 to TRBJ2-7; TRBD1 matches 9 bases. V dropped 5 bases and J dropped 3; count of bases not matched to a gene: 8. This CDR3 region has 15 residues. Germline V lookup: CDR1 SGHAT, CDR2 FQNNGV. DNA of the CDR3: TGTGCCAGCAGCCCCGCAACAGGGGGCTACTACGAGCAGTACTTC. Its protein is CASSPATGGYYEQYF.

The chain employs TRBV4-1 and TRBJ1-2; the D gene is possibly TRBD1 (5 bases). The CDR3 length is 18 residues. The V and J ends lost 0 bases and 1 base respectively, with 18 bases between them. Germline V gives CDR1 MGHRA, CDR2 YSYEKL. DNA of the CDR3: TGCGCCAGCAGCCAAGATCAAGGGGAGGGCAAGCGTAACTATGGCTACACCTTC. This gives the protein CASSQDQGEGKRNYGYTF.

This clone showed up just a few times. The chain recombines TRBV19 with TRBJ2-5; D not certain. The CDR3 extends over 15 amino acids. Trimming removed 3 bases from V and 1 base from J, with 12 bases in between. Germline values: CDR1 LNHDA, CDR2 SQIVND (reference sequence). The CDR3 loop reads CASSMETLGQETQYF. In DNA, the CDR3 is TGTGCCAGTAGTATGGAGACTCTTGGCCAAGAGACCCAGTACTTC. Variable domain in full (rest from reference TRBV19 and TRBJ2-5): DGGITQSPKYLFRKEGQNVTLSCEQNLNHDAMYWYRQDPGQGLRLIYYSQIVNDFQKGDIAEGYSVSREKKESFPLTVTSAQKNPTAFYLCASSMETLGQETQYFGPGTRLLVL.